This TCR beta chain was profiled in a study of shared clonotypes between healthy human individuals. CDR1 is MDHEN, CDR2 SYDVKM, per germline. CDR3 length equals 13 residues. V lost 10 bases, J lost 10 bases, and 12 bases stayed unmatched. This clone appeared a single time. Its target is unknown. Naive-designated CD8 cells lacked CD45RO, were positively enriched for CCR7, and omitted terminally differentiated effector memory CD45RA+ cells. General study findings and limits: Sequencing depth was a factor that was expected to affect clonotype sharing among donors.

Study processing details: Because ImmunoSEQ provided only junction sequences with no quality scores, the filtering differed. Some clones are missing from TCRdb's copy, which holds only in-frame ones; the method was immunoSEQ multiplex PCR. V, J and clone size are taken as reported in that table, and D and trimming were inferred from the DNA itself. The profile shows about 1,900,000 clones, about 95% of them singletons. The sequence was obtained from a man between 18 and 35 years old in good health. The sequencing sample was made of naive CD8+ T cells sorted from blood. The chain couples TRBV28 to TRBJ1-1, with TRBD1 matching over 10 bases. CDR3 protein: CATRGTGARTAFF. In DNA form, the CDR3 reads TGTGCCACCCGGGGGACAGGGGCAAGAACAGCTTTCTTT.